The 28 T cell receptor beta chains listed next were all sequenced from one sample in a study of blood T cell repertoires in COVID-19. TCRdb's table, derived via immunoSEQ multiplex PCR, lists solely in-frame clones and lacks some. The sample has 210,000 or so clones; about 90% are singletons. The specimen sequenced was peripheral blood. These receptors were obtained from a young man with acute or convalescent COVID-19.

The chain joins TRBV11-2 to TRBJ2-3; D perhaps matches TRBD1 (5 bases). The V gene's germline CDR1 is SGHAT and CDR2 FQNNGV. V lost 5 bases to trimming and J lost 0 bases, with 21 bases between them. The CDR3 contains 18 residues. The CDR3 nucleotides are TGTGCCAGCAGCCCTGGCCTCCGGCTACAGGAGAGCACAGATACGCAGTATTTT. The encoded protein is CASSPGLRLQESTDTQYF. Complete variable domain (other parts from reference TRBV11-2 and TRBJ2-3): EAGVAQSPRYKIIEKRQSVAFWCNPISGHATLYWYQQILGQGPKLLIQFQNNGVVDDSQLPKDRFSAERLKGVDSTLKIQPAKLEDSAVYLCASSPGLRLQESTDTQYFGPGTRLTVL.

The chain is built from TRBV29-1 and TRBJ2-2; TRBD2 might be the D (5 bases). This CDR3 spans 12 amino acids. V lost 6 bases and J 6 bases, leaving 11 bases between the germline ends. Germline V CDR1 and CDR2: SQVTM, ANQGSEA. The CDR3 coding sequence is TGCAGCGTGGGGAGTTTCCCCGGGGAGCTGTTTTTT. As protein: CSVGSFPGELFF.

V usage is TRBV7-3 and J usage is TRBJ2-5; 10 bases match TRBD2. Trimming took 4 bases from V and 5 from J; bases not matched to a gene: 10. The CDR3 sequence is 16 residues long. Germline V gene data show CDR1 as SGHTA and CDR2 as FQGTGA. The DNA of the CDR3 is TGTGCCAGCAGCTACGGCTTAGCGGGAGGACTCGAGACCCAGTACTTC. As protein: CASSYGLAGGLETQYF.

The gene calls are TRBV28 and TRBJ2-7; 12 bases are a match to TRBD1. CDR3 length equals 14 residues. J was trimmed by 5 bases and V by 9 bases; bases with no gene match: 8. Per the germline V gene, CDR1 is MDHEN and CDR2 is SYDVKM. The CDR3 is CASEGTGGFDEQYF. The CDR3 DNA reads TGTGCCAGTGAGGGGACAGGGGGCTTCGACGAGCAGTACTTC.

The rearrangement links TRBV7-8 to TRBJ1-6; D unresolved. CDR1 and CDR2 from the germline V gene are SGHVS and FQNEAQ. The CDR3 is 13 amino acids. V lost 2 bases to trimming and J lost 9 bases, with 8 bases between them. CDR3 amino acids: CASSLMRSSPLHF. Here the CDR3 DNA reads TGTGCCAGCAGCTTAATGCGGAGTTCACCCCTCCACTTT.

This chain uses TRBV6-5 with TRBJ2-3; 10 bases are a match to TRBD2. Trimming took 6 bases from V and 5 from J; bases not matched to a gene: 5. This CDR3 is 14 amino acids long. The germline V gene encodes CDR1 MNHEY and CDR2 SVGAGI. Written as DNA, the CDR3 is TGTGCCAGCAGCCCAGCGGGGGGGGTAGATACGCAGTATTTT. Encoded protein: CASSPAGGVDTQYF.

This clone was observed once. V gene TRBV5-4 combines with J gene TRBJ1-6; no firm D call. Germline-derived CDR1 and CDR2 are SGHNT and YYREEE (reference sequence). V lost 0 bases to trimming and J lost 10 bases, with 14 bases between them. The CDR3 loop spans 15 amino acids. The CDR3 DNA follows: TGTGCCAGCAGCTTGGAAGGCGGGAGGCCCTCACCCCTCCACTTT. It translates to CASSLEGGRPSPLHF.

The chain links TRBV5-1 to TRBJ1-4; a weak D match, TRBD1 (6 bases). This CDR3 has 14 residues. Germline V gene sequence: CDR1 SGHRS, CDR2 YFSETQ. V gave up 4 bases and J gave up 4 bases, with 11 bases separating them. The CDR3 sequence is CASSPGQRNEKLFF. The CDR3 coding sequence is TGCGCCAGCAGCCCTGGACAGCGTAATGAAAAACTGTTTTTT.

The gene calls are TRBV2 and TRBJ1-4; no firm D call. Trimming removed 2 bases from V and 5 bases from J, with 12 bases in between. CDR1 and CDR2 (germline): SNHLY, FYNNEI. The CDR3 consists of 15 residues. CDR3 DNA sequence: TGTGCCAGCAGTGAAAAAGGAGCGAGGAATGAAAAACTGTTTTTT. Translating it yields CASSEKGARNEKLFF.

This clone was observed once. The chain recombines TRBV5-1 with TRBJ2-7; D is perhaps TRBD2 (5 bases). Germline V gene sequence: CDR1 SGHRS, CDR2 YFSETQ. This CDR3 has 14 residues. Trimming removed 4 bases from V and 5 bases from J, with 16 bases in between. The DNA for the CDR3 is TGCGCCAGCAGCATACTCGGGATCTACAACGAGCAGTACTTC. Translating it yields CASSILGIYNEQYF. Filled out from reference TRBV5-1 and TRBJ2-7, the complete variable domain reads KAGVTQTPRYLIKTRGQQVTLSCSPISGHRSVSWYQQTPGQGLQFLFEYFSETQRNKGNFPGRFSGRQFSNSRSEMNVSTLELGDSALYLCASSILGIYNEQYFGPGTRLTVT.

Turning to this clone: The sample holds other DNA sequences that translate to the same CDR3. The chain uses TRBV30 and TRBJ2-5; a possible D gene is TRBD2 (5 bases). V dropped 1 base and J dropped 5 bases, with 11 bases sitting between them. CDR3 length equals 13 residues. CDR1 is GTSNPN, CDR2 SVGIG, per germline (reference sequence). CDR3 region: CAWSGGLGETQYF. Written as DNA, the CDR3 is TGTGCCTGGAGTGGAGGGCTCGGGGAGACCCAGTACTTC.

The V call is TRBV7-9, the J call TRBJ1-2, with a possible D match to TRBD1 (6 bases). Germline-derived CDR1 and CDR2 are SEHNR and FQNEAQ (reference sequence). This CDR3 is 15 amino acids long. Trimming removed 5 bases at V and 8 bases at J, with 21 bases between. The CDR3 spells CASSRNRESIAGYTF. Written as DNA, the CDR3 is TGTGCCAGCAGCCGGAACAGGGAATCTATCGCCGGCTACACCTTC.

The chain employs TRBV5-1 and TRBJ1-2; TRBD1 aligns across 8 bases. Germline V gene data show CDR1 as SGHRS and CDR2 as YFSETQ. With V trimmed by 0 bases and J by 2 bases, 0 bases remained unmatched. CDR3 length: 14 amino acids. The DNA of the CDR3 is TGCGCCAGCAGCTTGGGACAGGGGAACTATGGCTACACCTTC. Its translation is CASSLGQGNYGYTF.

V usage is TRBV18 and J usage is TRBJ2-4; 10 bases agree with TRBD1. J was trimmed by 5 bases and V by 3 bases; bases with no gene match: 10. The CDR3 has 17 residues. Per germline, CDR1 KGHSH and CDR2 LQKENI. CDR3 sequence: CASSPLPKGTGENIQYF. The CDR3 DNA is TGTGCCAGCTCACCGTTACCCAAAGGGACAGGGGAAAACATTCAGTACTTC. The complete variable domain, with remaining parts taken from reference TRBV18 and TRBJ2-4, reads NAGVMQNPRHLVRRRGQEARLRCSPMKGHSHVYWYRQLPEEGLKFMVYLQKENIIDESGMPKERFSAEFPKEGPSILRIQQVVRGDSAAYFCASSPLPKGTGENIQYFGAGTRLSVL.

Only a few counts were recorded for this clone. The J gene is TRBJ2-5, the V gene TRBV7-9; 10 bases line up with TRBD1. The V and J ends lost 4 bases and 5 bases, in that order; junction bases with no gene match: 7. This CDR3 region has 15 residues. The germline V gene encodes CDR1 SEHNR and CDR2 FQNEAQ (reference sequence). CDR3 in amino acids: CASSSWTGGHETQYF. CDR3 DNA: TGTGCCAGCAGCTCATGGACAGGGGGTCATGAGACCCAGTACTTC.

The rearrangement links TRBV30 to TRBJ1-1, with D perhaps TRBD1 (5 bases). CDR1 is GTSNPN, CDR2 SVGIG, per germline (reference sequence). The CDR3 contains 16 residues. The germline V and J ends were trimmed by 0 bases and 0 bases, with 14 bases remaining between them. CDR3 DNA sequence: TGTGCCTGGAGTGTACTAACAGGCTTGGTGAACACTGAAGCTTTCTTT. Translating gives CAWSVLTGLVNTEAFF.

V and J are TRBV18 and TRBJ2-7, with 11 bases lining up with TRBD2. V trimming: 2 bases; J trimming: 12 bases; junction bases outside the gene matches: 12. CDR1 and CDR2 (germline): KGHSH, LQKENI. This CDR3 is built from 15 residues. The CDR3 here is CASSPSTSGEGVRYF. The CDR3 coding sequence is TGTGCCAGCTCACCATCGACTAGCGGGGAGGGAGTCCGGTACTTC.

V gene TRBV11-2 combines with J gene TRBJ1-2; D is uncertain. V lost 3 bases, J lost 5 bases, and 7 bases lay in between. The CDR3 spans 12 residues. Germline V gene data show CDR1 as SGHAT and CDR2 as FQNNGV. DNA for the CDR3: TGTGCCAGCAGCTTCTATAAATATGGCTACACCTTC. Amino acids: CASSFYKYGYTF. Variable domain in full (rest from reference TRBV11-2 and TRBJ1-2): EAGVAQSPRYKIIEKRQSVAFWCNPISGHATLYWYQQILGQGPKLLIQFQNNGVVDDSQLPKDRFSAERLKGVDSTLKIQPAKLEDSAVYLCASSFYKYGYTFGSGTRLTVV.

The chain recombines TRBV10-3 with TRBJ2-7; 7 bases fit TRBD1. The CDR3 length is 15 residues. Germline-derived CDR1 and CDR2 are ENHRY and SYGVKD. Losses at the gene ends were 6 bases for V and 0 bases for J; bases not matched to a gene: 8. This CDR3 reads CAISQGDGLSYEQYF. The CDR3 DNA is TGTGCCATCAGCCAGGGGGATGGGCTCTCCTACGAGCAGTACTTC.

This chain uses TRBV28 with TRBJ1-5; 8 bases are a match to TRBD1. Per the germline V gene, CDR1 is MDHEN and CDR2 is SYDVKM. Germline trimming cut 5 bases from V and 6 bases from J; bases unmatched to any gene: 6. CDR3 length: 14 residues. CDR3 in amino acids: CASSTPGGPQPQHF. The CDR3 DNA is TGTGCCAGCAGTACTCCAGGGGGCCCTCAGCCCCAGCATTTT.

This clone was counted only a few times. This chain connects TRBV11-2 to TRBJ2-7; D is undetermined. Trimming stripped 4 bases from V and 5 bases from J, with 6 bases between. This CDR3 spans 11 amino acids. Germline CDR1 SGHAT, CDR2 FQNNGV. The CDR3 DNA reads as TGTGCCAGCAGCTCATACAACGAGCAGTACTTC. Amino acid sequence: CASSSYNEQYF.

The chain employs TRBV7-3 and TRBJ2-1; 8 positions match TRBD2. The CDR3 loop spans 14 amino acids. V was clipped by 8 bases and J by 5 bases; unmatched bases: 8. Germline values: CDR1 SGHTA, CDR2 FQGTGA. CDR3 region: CASSGGKYHNEQFF. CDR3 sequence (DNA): TGTGCCAGCTCGGGGGGGAAGTACCACAATGAGCAGTTCTTC.

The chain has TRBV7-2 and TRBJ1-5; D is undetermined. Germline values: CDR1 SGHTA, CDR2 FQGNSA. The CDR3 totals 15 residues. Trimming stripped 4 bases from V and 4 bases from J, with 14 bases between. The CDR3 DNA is TGTGCCAGCAGCTCCCCTACTACGCGGAATCAGCCCCAGCATTTT. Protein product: CASSSPTTRNQPQHF.

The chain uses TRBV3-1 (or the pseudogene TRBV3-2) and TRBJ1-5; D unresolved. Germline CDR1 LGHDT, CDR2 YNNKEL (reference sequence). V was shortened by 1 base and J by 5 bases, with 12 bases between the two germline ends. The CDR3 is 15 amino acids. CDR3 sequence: CASSQVYQAYQPQHF. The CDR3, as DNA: TGTGCCAGCAGCCAAGTGTACCAGGCCTATCAGCCCCAGCATTTT.

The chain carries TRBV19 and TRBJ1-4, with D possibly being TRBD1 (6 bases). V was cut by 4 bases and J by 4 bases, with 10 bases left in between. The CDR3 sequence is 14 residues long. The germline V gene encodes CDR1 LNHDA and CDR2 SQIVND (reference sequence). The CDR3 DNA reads TGTGCCAGTAGTAAACAGGGCCGTAATGAAAAACTGTTTTTT. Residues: CASSKQGRNEKLFF.

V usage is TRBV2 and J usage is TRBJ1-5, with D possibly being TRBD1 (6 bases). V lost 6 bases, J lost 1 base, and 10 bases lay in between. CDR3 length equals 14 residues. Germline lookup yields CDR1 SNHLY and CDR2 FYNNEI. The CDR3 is CASRGQWSNQPQHF. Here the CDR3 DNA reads TGTGCCAGCAGAGGACAGTGGAGCAATCAGCCCCAGCATTTT.

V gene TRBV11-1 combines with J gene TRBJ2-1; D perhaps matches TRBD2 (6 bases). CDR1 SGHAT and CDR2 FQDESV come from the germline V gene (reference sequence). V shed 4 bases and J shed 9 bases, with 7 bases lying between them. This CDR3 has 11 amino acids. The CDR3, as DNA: TGTGCCAGCAGCTCGGGGGTTGAGCAGTTCTTC. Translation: CASSSGVEQFF.

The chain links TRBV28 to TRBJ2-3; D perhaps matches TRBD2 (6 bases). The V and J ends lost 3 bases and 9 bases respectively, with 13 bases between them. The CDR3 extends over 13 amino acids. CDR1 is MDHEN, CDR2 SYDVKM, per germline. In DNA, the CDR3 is TGTGCCAGCAGTTTGTGGGGGGATGGGACGCAGTATTTT. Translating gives CASSLWGDGTQYF.